This T cell receptor beta chain was recovered during a study of vaccination and CD4 T cells after COVID-19. Study background: Timing of post-vaccine sample collection was a median approximately 72 days after dose two, with a range of 14 to 241.

Oncomine TCR Beta short-read sequencing was applied to DNA from cultured CD4+ T cells. TCRdb fed the PCR reads into MiXCR, producing one record per CDR3 protein. Seen here are roughly 8,000 distinct CDR3 sequences, 45% observed once, and the top ten hold about 21%. The treatment denotes: approximately 9-day PBMC culture with coronavirus spike peptide pools or control peptides (ViraFEST assay). Before the COVID-19 pandemic (2011-2018), CD4+ T cells were obtained from the unexposed donor. Germline V gene lookup returns CDR1 LNHDA and CDR2 SQIVND (reference sequence). V gave up 8 bases and J gave up 1 base, with 10 bases separating them. The CDR3 sequence is 13 residues long. For this clonotype: As yet, its antigen is unknown.

Material for sequencing was CD4+ T cells from blood, cultured in vitro. The sequence was collected from a human donor in good health. This chain joins TRBV19 and TRBJ2-3; D is ambiguous. The CDR3, as DNA: TGTGCCAGTCGGAGCCAGGGCACAGATACGCAGTATTTT. The encoded protein is CASRSQGTDTQYF. Looking up the rest from reference TRBV19 and TRBJ2-3 gives the full variable domain: DGGITQSPKYLFRKEGQNVTLSCEQNLNHDAMYWYRQDPGQGLRLIYYSQIVNDFQKGDIAEGYSVSREKKESFPLTVTSAQKNPTAFYLCASRSQGTDTQYFGPGTRLTVL.